This TCR beta chain was identified during a study of shared clonotypes between healthy human individuals. Study background: Three plates were used per donor for CD4 naive, three for CD4 memory, two for CD8 naive and one for CD8 memory.

In the sorted-subset replicate PCRs, around 0.2 ug DNA, tens of thousands of T cell genomes, was used. Assay used: immunoSEQ multiplex PCR; TCRdb lists only in-frame clones, some missing. The top ten hold about 1% of the sample, which has over 1.4 million clones, more than 95% seen once. CDR3 length: 13 residues. Trimming removed 2 bases from V and 5 bases from J, with 10 bases in between. The germline V gene has CDR1 SGHRS and CDR2 YFSETQ. A remark on this clone: Its antigen is unknown. Other nucleotide sequences in the sample specify the same CDR3.

Whole-study results and caveats: In contrast to clonotypes shared by all four donors, non-shared clonotypes had lower generation probabilities.

The clonotype was recovered from a young man in good health. The sequenced sample was naive CD4+ T cells sorted from blood. Described subset: CD45RA+ positively selected. J is TRBJ2-5 and V is TRBV5-1; no firm D call. CDR3 nucleotide sequence: TGCGCCAGCAGCTTAAAGGGTGCGGAGACCCAGTACTTC. Residues: CASSLKGAETQYF. Filled out from reference TRBV5-1 and TRBJ2-5, the complete variable domain reads KAGVTQTPRYLIKTRGQQVTLSCSPISGHRSVSWYQQTPGQGLQFLFEYFSETQRNKGNFPGRFSGRQFSNSRSEMNVSTLELGDSALYLCASSLKGAETQYFGPGTRLLVL.